This entry features one TCR beta chain sequence. Its cognate antigen is unknown. Only in-frame clones appear in the TCRdb table, and some are missing; sequencing was by immunoSEQ multiplex PCR. The sample has about 130,000 clones; over 85% are singletons. The source of the sample is a study of T cell responses to AZD1222 COVID-19 vaccine. Study results and limitations: Among those given AZD1222, only five or six were seropositive at baseline.

Germline CDR1 and CDR2: SNHLY and FYNNEI. V was clipped by 4 bases and J by 5 bases; unmatched bases: 4. The CDR3 runs to 14 residues. The sequence derives from an adult who received the AZD1222 COVID-19 vaccine. Sequenced material: peripheral blood, taken 28 days after the second AZD1222 dose. The chain joins TRBV2 to TRBJ1-4; 7 bases map to TRBD1. CDR3 DNA: TGTGCCAGCAGTGGACAGGGATTAAATGAAAAACTGTTTTTT. Protein sequence: CASSGQGLNEKLFF.